The rows below give T cell receptor beta chains drawn from one sample of a study of T-cell memory formation after mild COVID-19. TCRdb used MiXCR to reprocess the 5' RACE reads, holding one entry per CDR3 protein. The sample holds roughly 370,000 distinct CDR3 sequences; approximately 16% are singletons and the top ten take around a fifth. Material for sequencing was PBMCs or a T cell subset sorted from them (not recorded which). These receptors originate from a man aged 18 to 29 who had mild COVID-19 (a few samples of this study predate the infection). Cell type and time point are not known. Each CDR3 is given with its conserved first and last residue. D genes are given only for firm matches. Some rows have no size entry. The others give once, few or many, or a class for an expanded clone.

V gene,clone size,J gene,D gene,CDR3 protein,CDR3 DNA
TRBV4-1,many,TRBJ2-5,.,CASSFEPTDAQETQYF,TGCGCCAGCAGCTTCGAACCGACCGACGCACAAGAGACCCAGTACTTC
TRBV5-1,.,TRBJ2-7,TRBD2,CASSSGLAGAYEQYF,TGCGCCAGCAGCTCAGGACTAGCGGGGGCTTACGAGCAGTACTTC
TRBV7-2,.,TRBJ2-2,.,CASSLRVNGELFF,TGTGCCAGCAGCCTCAGGGTGAACGGGGAGCTGTTTTTT
TRBV7-3,many,TRBJ2-2,TRBD2,CASSLGGSVTGELFF,TGTGCCAGCAGCTTGGGGGGGTCGGTTACCGGGGAGCTGTTTTTT
TRBV7-2,.,TRBJ1-1,.,CASSLEFRRVIGVNTEAFF,TGTGCCAGCAGCTTAGAATTTCGGCGGGTGATAGGTGTGAACACTGAAGCTTTCTTT
TRBV5-1,few,TRBJ2-5,.,CASSLGVSVGETQYF,TGCGCCAGCAGCTTGGGGGTGTCAGTGGGGGAGACCCAGTACTTC
TRBV3-1,few,TRBJ1-1,TRBD1,CASSQLRGTEAFF,TGTGCCAGCAGCCAACTCAGGGGGACTGAAGCTTTCTTT
TRBV6-2/TRBV6-3,few,TRBJ2-2,.,CASILTGSTGELFF,TGTGCCAGCATACTTACAGGGAGCACCGGGGAGCTGTTTTTT
TRBV7-6,.,TRBJ2-1,.,CASSLFSSDSYNEQFF,TGTGCCAGCAGCTTATTTTCGAGTGACTCCTACAATGAGCAGTTCTTC
TRBV10-3,.,TRBJ1-2,.,CAIRADSIGWGYTF,TGTGCCATCAGGGCAGACTCGATCGGATGGGGCTACACCTTC
TRBV5-5,.,TRBJ1-4,TRBD1,CASSGGTGGRQEKLFF,TGTGCCAGCAGCGGAGGCACAGGGGGTCGTCAGGAAAAACTGTTTTTT
TRBV6-5,few,TRBJ1-1,.,CASSQYNTEAFF,TGTGCCAGCAGCCAATATAACACTGAAGCTTTCTTT
TRBV7-2,few,TRBJ2-3,.,CASSNSLATDTQYF,TGTGCCAGCAGCAATTCTCTAGCCACAGATACGCAGTATTTT
TRBV10-3,.,TRBJ2-1,.,CAISADVSYEQFF,TGTGCCATCAGTGCAGATGTCAGCTATGAGCAGTTCTTC
TRBV5-4,.,TRBJ2-5,TRBD2,CASSLGPGPSGGAWETQYF,TGTGCCAGCAGCTTGGGCCCCGGACCTAGCGGGGGGGCATGGGAGACCCAGTACTTC
TRBV2,.,TRBJ1-5,.,CASSEDGYSNQPQHF,TGTGCCAGCAGTGAAGACGGTTATAGCAATCAGCCCCAGCATTTT
TRBV7-2,.,TRBJ2-7,TRBD1,CASSTGGTGHLEQYF,TGTGCCAGCAGCACAGGCGGGACAGGGCATCTCGAGCAGTACTTC
TRBV5-1,few,TRBJ2-1,.,CASSRPDLPRSEQFF,TGCGCCAGCAGCCGCCCGGATCTGCCAAGGTCCGAGCAGTTCTTC
TRBV9,.,TRBJ1-1,.,CASSSQGPNTEAFF,TGTGCCAGCAGCTCCCAAGGACCGAACACTGAAGCTTTCTTT
TRBV4-1,.,TRBJ1-6,.,CASSETPGPSTLHF,TGCGCCAGCAGCGAAACCCCGGGGCCCAGCACCCTCCACTTT
TRBV6-2/TRBV6-3,.,TRBJ2-2,TRBD2,CASSPGASGPTGELFF,TGTGCCAGCAGCCCCGGGGCTAGCGGTCCCACCGGGGAGCTGTTTTTT
TRBV5-1,few,TRBJ2-3,.,CASSMTRTDTQYF,TGCGCCAGCAGCATGACTCGCACAGATACGCAGTATTTT
TRBV12-3/TRBV12-4,few,TRBJ2-5,TRBD1,CASSLGQANQETQYF,TGTGCCAGCAGTTTGGGACAGGCTAACCAAGAGACCCAGTACTTC
TRBV7-2,.,TRBJ2-3,.,CASSLGGGGRDTQYF,TGTGCCAGCAGCCTTGGGGGTGGGGGCAGAGATACGCAGTATTTT
TRBV5-1,few,TRBJ2-7,.,CASSLQGFYEQYF,TGCGCCAGCAGCTTGCAGGGTTTTTACGAGCAGTACTTC
TRBV7-2,.,TRBJ1-5,.,CASSPSPGGLNQPQHF,TGTGCCAGCAGCCCCTCTCCGGGGGGGTTGAACCAGCCCCAGCATTTT
TRBV6-6,.,TRBJ1-5,.,CASTIRQAGLQPQHF,TGTGCCAGCACCATTAGACAGGCCGGGTTACAGCCCCAGCATTTT
TRBV12-3/TRBV12-4,few,TRBJ1-6,TRBD1,CASRTTGDDSPLHF,TGTGCCAGCAGAACGACAGGGGATGATTCACCCCTCCACTTT
TRBV5-1,.,TRBJ2-1,TRBD1,CASSSGTGGPDEQFF,TGCGCCAGCAGCTCCGGGACAGGGGGTCCGGATGAGCAGTTCTTC
TRBV7-9,.,TRBJ1-2,.,CASSLVESRNGYTF,TGTGCCAGCAGCTTAGTTGAGTCCAGGAATGGCTACACCTTC
TRBV20-1,.,TRBJ2-5,TRBD1,CSAARGTGGGETQYF,TGCAGTGCTGCCCGAGGGACAGGGGGCGGTGAGACCCAGTACTTC
TRBV5-8,.,TRBJ1-3,.,CASSLGRSGNTIYF,TGTGCCAGCAGCTTGGGTCGCTCTGGAAACACCATATATTTT
TRBV28,many,TRBJ2-6,TRBD1,CASRSGQGFSGANVLTF,TGTGCCAGCAGGTCCGGACAGGGATTCTCTGGGGCCAACGTCCTGACTTTC
TRBV7-6,few,TRBJ1-6,TRBD1,CASSFSTGGSPLHF,TGTGCCAGCAGCTTTTCGACAGGGGGCTCACCCCTCCACTTT
TRBV11-2,.,TRBJ2-3,.,CASKDRRADTQYF,TGTGCCAGCAAGGATAGGCGAGCAGATACGCAGTATTTT
TRBV9,.,TRBJ1-1,.,CASSGTNTNTEAFF,TGTGCCAGCAGCGGGACAAACACGAACACTGAAGCTTTCTTT
TRBV4-1,.,TRBJ1-5,.,CASSLAPLGLGDNQPQHF,TGCGCCAGCAGCCTCGCCCCATTGGGGCTCGGTGACAATCAGCCCCAGCATTTT
TRBV9,.,TRBJ1-1,.,CASSPGLAAEAFF,TGTGCCAGCAGCCCCGGACTGGCGGCTGAAGCTTTCTTT
TRBV11-2,.,TRBJ2-5,.,CASSFISSAQYF,TGTGCCAGCAGCTTCATCAGTTCGGCCCAGTACTTC
TRBV28,few,TRBJ1-5,.,CASRRGGQPQHF,TGTGCCAGCAGGAGGGGAGGCCAGCCCCAGCATTTT
TRBV3-1,.,TRBJ1-1,.,CASSPKKNTEAFF,TGTGCCAGCAGCCCTAAAAAGAACACTGAAGCTTTCTTT
TRBV20-1,few,TRBJ2-1,.,CSARNQGREQFF,TGCAGTGCCCGGAATCAGGGTCGTGAGCAGTTCTTC
TRBV19,.,TRBJ2-5,TRBD1,CASSTTGGDPKRGTQYF,TGTGCCAGTAGTACGACAGGGGGGGACCCCAAACGAGGGACCCAGTACTTC
TRBV4-2,.,TRBJ2-5,TRBD2,CASSQEMSGVTAETQYF,TGTGCCAGCAGCCAAGAGATGAGCGGGGTGACTGCGGAGACCCAGTACTTC
TRBV29-1,many,TRBJ2-5,TRBD2,CSVAQAGGKETQYF,TGCAGCGTTGCACAAGCGGGGGGTAAAGAGACCCAGTACTTC